The 14 T cell receptor beta chains listed next were all sequenced from one sample in a study of T-cell reconstitution after alpha-beta-depleted transplantation in children. It was with unique molecular identifiers that the TCRbeta library was prepared. TCRdb passed the PCR reads through MiXCR, listing each CDR3 protein once. The sample holds over 200,000 distinct CDR3 sequences, about 8.4% seen once. This material consisted of PBMCs, mostly from graft donor cells, taken 360 days after TCRalphabeta/CD19-depleted stem cell transplant. The receptor source for this set is a male patient aged 2-10 years who had a stem cell transplant for acute myeloid leukemia, so the T cells may come from the graft donor.

Of note for this clonotype: Germline and junction disagree at one end, which may indicate a read error. V usage is TRBV20-1 and J usage is TRBJ2-1; 12 nucleotides match TRBD2. Germline V gene lookup returns CDR1 DFQATT and CDR2 SNEGSKA (reference sequence). This CDR3 has 17 amino acids. This CDR3 is CCASPSGRALTYNEQFF. In DNA, the CDR3 is TGCTGTGCTAGCCCTAGCGGGAGGGCCCTAACCTACAATGAGCAGTTCTTC.

This clonotype turned up a few times. The gene calls are TRBV5-4 and TRBJ2-5; perhaps TRBD1 as D (8 bases). Trimming stripped 1 base from V and 1 base from J, with 23 bases between. The CDR3 runs to 19 residues. CDR1 is SGHNT, CDR2 YYREEE, per germline (reference sequence). In DNA form, the CDR3 reads TGTGCCAGCAGCTTGTACGCCCGGGTACAGGGGGGGCCCCAAGAGACCCAGTACTTC. It specifies CASSLYARVQGGPQETQYF.

The chain combines TRBV6-5 with TRBJ2-3, with a possible D match to TRBD2 (7 bases). This CDR3 contains 16 residues. From germline, CDR1 is MNHEY and CDR2 SVGAGI. The V gene lost 0 bases and the J gene lost 4 bases, with 14 bases spanning the gap. CDR3 DNA: TGTGCCAGCAGTTACTCGGGAGGGGGGGCCTCAGATACGCAGTATTTT. Translated, it gives CASSYSGGGASDTQYF.

CDR3: CASSLRTKNEQFF. The CDR3 coding sequence is TGTGCCAGCAGCCTTCGGACTAAGAATGAGCAGTTCTTC. The chain is built from TRBV3-1 and TRBJ2-1, with D tentatively TRBD2 (6 bases). V was shortened by 4 bases and J by 7 bases, with 11 bases between the two germline ends. The CDR3 spans 13 residues. Per the germline V gene, CDR1 is LGHDT and CDR2 is YNNKEL (reference sequence).

This clonotype was recorded at least ten times. J is TRBJ2-5 and V is TRBV12-3 or TRBV12-4; D unclear. The CDR3 has 14 residues. V dropped 3 bases and J dropped 5 bases, with 13 bases sitting between them. CDR3 protein: CASSFGQIAETQYF. CDR3 nucleotide sequence: TGTGCCAGCAGTTTTGGGCAGATTGCGGAGACCCAGTACTTC.

Only a few counts were recorded for this clonotype. The chain carries TRBV5-6 and TRBJ2-7; 9 bases match TRBD1. The CDR3 is made up of 15 amino acids. Germline CDR1 is SGHDT and CDR2 is YYEEEE. Trimming cost V 0 bases and J 4 bases; bases outside gene matches: 5. Written as DNA, the CDR3 is TGTGCCAGCAGCTTGGTCGGGACAGGGCGGTACGAGCAGTACTTC. It is translated as CASSLVGTGRYEQYF. The full variable domain, in which reference TRBV5-6 and TRBJ2-7 provide the parts outside the CDR3, is DAGVTQSPTHLIKTRGQQVTLRCSPKSGHDTVSWYQQALGQGPQFIFQYYEEEERQRGNFPDRFSGHQFPNYSSELNVNALLLGDSALYLCASSLVGTGRYEQYFGPGTRLTVT.

This clonotype was counted only a few times. The chain combines TRBV5-1 with TRBJ1-2, with 7 bases matching TRBD1. The V gene's germline CDR1 is SGHRS and CDR2 YFSETQ. V was clipped by 5 bases and J by 8 bases; unmatched bases: 12. This CDR3 comprises 14 residues. For the CDR3, the DNA is TGCGCCAGCAGACCGGACAGGTTTTTTTTAGGCTACACCTTC. This sequence encodes CASRPDRFFLGYTF.

This clonotype was recorded many times. This sequence joins TRBV18 and TRBJ2-7, with a tentative D call TRBD2 (5 bases). The CDR3 sequence is 13 residues long. Germline V gives CDR1 KGHSH, CDR2 LQKENI. V gave up 4 bases and J gave up 5 bases, with 12 bases separating them. The CDR3 nucleotides are TGTGCCAGCTCACTCCGGGATTCCCACGAGCAGTACTTC. Translating it yields CASSLRDSHEQYF.

This CDR3 is CSGDRGRNYNEQFF. The CDR3 region has the DNA TGCAGCGGAGACCGAGGGAGGAATTACAATGAGCAGTTCTTC. The gene calls are TRBV29-1 and TRBJ2-1; D possibly corresponds to TRBD2 (6 bases). V lost 7 bases and J 4 bases, leaving 17 bases between the germline ends. Germline V gene sequence: CDR1 SQVTM, CDR2 ANQGSEA. The CDR3 has 14 residues.

Note on this clonotype: Given a much more abundant clone one base away, this may be a read error. This chain connects TRBV6-1 to TRBJ1-1; 8 nucleotides agree with TRBD1. Germline CDR1 is MNHNS and CDR2 is SASEGT. The CDR3 extends over 12 amino acids. CDR3 sequence (DNA): TGTGCCAACAGTGAACAGGGGGTTGAAGCTTTCTTT. Amino acids: CANSEQGVEAFF.

In this sample, this clonotype turned up a few times. The chain carries TRBV5-1 and TRBJ2-2, with D perhaps matching TRBD2 (6 bases). This CDR3 is 16 amino acids long. The germline gives CDR1 SGHRS, CDR2 YFSETQ. Trimming pared 1 base from V and 0 bases from J, leaving 10 bases between. CDR3 in amino acids: CASSLMAGSNTGELFF. For the CDR3, the DNA is TGCGCCAGCAGCTTGATGGCGGGATCGAACACCGGGGAGCTGTTTTTT.

This clonotype was picked up a small number of times. The CDR3 spells CASSPLLGLEQYF. The CDR3 nucleotides read TGTGCCAGCTCACCTCTGTTGGGCCTCGAGCAGTACTTC. The gene calls are TRBV18 and TRBJ2-7; D gene ambiguous. Trimming shortened V by 3 bases and J by 6 bases, and 12 bases separated the two germline ends. This CDR3 is 13 amino acids long. CDR1 is KGHSH, CDR2 LQKENI, per germline.

This clonotype was detected only a few times. The J gene is TRBJ2-5, the V gene TRBV18, with D unresolved. Germline V gene sequence: CDR1 KGHSH, CDR2 LQKENI. The CDR3 totals 13 residues. Trimming shortened V by 3 bases and J by 7 bases, and 12 bases separated the two germline ends. The CDR3 DNA reads as TGTGCCAGCTCACCCCCCAGCCTAGGGACCCAGTACTTC. Translation: CASSPPSLGTQYF.

This clonotype was seen repeatedly, ten times or more. The chain links TRBV7-9 to TRBJ2-5, with D uncertain. The length of the CDR3 is 12 residues. The V end lost 5 bases, the J end lost 5 bases, and 9 bases lay between the germline ends. Germline CDR1 and CDR2: SEHNR and FQNEAQ (reference sequence). The CDR3 DNA sequence: TGTGCCAGCAGCCCTCCGCGGGAGACCCAGTACTTC. It encodes CASSPPRETQYF.